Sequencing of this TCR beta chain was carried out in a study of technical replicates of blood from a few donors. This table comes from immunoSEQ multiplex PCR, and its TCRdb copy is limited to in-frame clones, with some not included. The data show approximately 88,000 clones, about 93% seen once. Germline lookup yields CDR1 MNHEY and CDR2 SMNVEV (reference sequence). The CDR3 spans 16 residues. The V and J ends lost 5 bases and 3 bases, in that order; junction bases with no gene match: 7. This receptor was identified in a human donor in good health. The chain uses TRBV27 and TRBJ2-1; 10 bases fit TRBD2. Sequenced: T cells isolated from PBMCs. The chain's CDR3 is CASSDLAGVFYNEQFF. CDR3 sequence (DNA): TGTGCCAGCAGTGACCTAGCGGGAGTTTTCTACAATGAGCAGTTCTTC.